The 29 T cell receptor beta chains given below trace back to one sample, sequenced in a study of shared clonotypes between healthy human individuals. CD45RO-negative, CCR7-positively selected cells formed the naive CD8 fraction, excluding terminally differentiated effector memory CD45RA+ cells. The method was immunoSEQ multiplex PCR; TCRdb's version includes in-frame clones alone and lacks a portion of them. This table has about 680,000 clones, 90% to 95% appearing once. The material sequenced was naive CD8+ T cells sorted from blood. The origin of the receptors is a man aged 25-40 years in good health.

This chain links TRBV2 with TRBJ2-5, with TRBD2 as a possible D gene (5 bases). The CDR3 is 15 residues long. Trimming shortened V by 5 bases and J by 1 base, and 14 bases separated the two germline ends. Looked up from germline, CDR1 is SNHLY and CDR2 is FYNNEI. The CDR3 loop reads CASSSEGLLQETQYF. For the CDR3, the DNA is TGTGCCAGCAGTTCCGAGGGTCTCCTCCAAGAGACCCAGTACTTC.

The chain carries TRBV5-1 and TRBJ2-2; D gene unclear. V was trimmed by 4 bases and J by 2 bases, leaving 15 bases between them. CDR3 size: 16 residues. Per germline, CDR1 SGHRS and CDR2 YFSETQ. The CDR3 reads CASSRPEWGNTGELFF. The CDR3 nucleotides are TGCGCCAGCAGCCGGCCGGAGTGGGGAAACACCGGGGAGCTGTTTTTT.

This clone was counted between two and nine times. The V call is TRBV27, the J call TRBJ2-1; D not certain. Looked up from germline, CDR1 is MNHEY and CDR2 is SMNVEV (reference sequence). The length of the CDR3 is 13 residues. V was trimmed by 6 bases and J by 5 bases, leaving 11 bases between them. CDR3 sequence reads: CASSSLYHNEQFF. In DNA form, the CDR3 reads TGTGCCAGCAGCTCCCTTTACCACAATGAGCAGTTCTTC.

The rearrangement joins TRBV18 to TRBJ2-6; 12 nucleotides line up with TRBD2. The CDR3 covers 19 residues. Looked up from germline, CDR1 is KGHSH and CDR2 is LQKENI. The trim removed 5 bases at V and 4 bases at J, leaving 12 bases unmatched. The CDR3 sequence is CASSGTSGSPLSGANVLTF. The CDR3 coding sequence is TGTGCCAGCTCAGGGACTAGCGGGTCCCCCCTCTCCGGGGCCAACGTCCTGACTTTC.

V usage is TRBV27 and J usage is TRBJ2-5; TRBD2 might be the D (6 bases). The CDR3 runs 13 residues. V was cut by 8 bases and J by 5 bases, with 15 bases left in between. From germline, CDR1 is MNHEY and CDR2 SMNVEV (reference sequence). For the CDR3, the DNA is TGTGCCAGCGGGCCCTTGGAGGGCGAGACCCAGTACTTC. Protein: CASGPLEGETQYF.

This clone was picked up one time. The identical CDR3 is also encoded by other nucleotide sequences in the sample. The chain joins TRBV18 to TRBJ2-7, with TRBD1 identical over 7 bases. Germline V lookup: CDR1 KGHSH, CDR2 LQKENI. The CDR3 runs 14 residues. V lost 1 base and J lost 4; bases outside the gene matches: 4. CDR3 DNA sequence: TGTGCCAGCTCACCACGAGGGGGCGCGTACGAGCAGTACTTC. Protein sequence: CASSPRGGAYEQYF.

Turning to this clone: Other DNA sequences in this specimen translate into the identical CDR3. In nucleotides, the CDR3 is TGTGCCAGCAGCTTAGTTCGCTCTCAAGAGACCCAGTACTTC. The encoded protein is CASSLVRSQETQYF. The rearrangement joins TRBV7-9 to TRBJ2-5, with no clear D. The CDR3 spans 14 residues. Germline values: CDR1 SEHNR, CDR2 FQNEAQ (reference sequence). Trimming cost V 1 base and J 2 bases, with 8 bases left between them.

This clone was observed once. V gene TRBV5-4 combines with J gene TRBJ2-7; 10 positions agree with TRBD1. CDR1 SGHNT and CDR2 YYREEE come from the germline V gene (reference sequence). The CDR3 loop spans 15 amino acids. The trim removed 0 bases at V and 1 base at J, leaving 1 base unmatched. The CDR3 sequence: CASSLAGQGSYEQYF. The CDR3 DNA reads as TGTGCCAGCAGCTTGGCGGGACAGGGGTCCTACGAGCAGTACTTC.

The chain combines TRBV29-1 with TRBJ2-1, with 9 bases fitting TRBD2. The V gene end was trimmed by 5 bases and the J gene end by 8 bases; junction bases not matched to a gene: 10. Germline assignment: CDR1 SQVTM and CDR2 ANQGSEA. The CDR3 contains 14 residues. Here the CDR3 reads CSVKAGGSGDEQFF. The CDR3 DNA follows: TGCAGCGTTAAAGCGGGAGGCTCGGGCGATGAGCAGTTCTTC.

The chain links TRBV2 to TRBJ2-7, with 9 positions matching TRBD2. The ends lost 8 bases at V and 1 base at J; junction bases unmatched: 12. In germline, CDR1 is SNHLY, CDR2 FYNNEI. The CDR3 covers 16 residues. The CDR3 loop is CASVGSGRFSSYEQYF. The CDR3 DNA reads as TGTGCCAGCGTTGGGAGCGGGAGGTTTTCTTCCTACGAGCAGTACTTC.

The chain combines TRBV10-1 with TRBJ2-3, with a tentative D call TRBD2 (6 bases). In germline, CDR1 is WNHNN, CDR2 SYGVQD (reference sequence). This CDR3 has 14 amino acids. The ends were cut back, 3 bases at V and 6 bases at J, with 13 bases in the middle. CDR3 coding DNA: TGCGCCAGCAGTGAACTAGCCGGCTCTGATACGCAGTATTTT. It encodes CASSELAGSDTQYF.

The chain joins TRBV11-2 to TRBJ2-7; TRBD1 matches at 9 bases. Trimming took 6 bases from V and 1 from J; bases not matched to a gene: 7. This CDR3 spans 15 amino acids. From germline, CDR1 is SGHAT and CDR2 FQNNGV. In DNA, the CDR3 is TGTGCCAGCAGATCCTCCGGGACAGGGTCCTACGAGCAGTACTTC. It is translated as CASRSSGTGSYEQYF.

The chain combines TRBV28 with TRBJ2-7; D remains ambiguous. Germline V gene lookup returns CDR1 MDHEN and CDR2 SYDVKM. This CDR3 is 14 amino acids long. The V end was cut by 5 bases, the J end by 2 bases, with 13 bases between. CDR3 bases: TGTGCCAGCAGTCCACTGGGGATTCCCTACGAGCAGTACTTC. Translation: CASSPLGIPYEQYF.

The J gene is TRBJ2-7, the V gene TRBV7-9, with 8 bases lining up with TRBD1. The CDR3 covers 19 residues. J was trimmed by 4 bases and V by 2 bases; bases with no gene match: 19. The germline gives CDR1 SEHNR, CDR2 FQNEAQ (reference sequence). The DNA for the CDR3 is TGTGCCAGCAGCTTAATAGTGGGGAGCGGTCGGGACAGGCGATACGAGCAGTACTTC. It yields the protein CASSLIVGSGRDRRYEQYF.

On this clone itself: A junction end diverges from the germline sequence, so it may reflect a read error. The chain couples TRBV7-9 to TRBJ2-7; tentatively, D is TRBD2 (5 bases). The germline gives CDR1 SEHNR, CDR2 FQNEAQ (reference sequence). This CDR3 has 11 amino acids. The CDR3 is CASSLGGSLGF. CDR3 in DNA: TGTGCCAGCAGCTTAGGTGGGAGTCTGGGATTC.

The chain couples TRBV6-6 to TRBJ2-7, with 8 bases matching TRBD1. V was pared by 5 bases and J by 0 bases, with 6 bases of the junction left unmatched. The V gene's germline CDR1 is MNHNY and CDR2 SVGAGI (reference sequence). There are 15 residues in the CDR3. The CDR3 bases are TGTGCCAGCAGTCGAAGACAGGGGAGCTCCTACGAGCAGTACTTC. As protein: CASSRRQGSSYEQYF.

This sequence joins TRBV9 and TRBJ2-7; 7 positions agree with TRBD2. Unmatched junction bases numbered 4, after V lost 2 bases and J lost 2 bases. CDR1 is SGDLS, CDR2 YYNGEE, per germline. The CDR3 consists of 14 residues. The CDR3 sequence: CASSVSGMTYEQYF. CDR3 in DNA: TGTGCCAGCAGCGTGAGCGGGATGACCTACGAGCAGTACTTC. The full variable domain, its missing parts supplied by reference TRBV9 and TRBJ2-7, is DSGVTQTPKHLITATGQRVTLRCSPRSGDLSVYWYQQSLDQGLQFLIQYYNGEERAKGNILERFSAQQFPDLHSELNLSSLELGDSALYFCASSVSGMTYEQYFGPGTRLTVT.

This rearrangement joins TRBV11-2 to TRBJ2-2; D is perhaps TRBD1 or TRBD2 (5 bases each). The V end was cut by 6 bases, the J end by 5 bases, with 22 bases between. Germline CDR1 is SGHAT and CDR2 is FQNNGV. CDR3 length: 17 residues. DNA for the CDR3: TGTGCCAGCAGGACATACTGGACCCCAGAGGGGACCGGGGAGCTGTTTTTT. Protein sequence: CASRTYWTPEGTGELFF.

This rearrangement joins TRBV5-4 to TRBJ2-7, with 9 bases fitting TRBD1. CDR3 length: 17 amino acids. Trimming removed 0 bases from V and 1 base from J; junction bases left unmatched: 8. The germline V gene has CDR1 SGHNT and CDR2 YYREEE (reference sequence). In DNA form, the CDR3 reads TGTGCCAGCAGCTTGGACCCCGGGACAGGGATTTCCTACGAGCAGTACTTC. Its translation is CASSLDPGTGISYEQYF. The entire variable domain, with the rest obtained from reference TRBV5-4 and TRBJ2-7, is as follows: ETGVTQSPTHLIKTRGQQVTLRCSSQSGHNTVSWYQQALGQGPQFIFQYYREEENGRGNFPPRFSGLQFPNYSSELNVNALELDDSALYLCASSLDPGTGISYEQYFGPGTRLTVT.

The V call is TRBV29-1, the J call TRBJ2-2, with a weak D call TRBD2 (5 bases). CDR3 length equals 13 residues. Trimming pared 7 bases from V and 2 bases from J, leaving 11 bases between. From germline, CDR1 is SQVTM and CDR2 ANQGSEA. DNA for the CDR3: TGCAGCGCGAAGGGAGCAAACACCGGGGAGCTGTTTTTT. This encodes CSAKGANTGELFF.

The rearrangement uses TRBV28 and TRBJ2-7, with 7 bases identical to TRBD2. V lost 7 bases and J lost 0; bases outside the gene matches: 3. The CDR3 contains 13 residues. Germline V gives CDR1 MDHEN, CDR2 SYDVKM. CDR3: CASTSGFSYEQYF. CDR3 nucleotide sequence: TGTGCCAGCACTAGCGGATTCTCCTACGAGCAGTACTTC. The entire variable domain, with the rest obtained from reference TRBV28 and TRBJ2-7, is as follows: DVKVTQSSRYLVKRTGEKVFLECVQDMDHENMFWYRQDPGLGLRLIYFSYDVKMKEKGDIPEGYSVSREKKERFSLILESASTNQTSMYLCASTSGFSYEQYFGPGTRLTVT.

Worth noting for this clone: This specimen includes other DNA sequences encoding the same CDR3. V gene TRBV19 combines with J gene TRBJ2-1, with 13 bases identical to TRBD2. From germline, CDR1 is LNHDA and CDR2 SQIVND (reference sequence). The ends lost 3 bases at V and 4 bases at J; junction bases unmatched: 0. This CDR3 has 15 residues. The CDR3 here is CASSMGLAGYNEQFF. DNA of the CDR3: TGTGCCAGTAGTATGGGACTAGCGGGGTACAATGAGCAGTTCTTC. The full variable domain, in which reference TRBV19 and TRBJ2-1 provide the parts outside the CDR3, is DGGITQSPKYLFRKEGQNVTLSCEQNLNHDAMYWYRQDPGQGLRLIYYSQIVNDFQKGDIAEGYSVSREKKESFPLTVTSAQKNPTAFYLCASSMGLAGYNEQFFGPGTRLTVL.

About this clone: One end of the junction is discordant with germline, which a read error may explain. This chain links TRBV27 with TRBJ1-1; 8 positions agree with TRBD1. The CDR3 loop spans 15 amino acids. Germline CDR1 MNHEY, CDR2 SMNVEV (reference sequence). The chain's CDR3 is CASTISGTGSLKLIF. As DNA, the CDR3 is TGTGCCAGCACCATATCCGGGACAGGATCACTGAAGCTCATCTTT.

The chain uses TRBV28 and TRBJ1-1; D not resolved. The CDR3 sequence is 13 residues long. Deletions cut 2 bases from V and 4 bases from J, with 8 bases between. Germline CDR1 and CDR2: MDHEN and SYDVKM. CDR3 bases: TGTGCCAGCAGTTTACCGGGGATCACTGAAGCTTTCTTT. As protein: CASSLPGITEAFF.

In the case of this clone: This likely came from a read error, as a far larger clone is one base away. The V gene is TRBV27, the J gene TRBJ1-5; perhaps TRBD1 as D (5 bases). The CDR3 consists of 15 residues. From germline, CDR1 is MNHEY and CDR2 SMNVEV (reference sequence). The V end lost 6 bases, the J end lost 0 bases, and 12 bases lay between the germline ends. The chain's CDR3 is CASRNQGGSNQPQHF. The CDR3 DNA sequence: TGTGCCAGCAGGAACCAGGGTGGTAGCAATCAGCCCCAGCATTTT.

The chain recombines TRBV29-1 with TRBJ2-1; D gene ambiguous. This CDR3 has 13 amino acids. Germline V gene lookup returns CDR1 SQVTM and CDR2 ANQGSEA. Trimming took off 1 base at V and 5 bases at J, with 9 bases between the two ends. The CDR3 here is CSVEVIYNNEQFF. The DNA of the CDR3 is TGCAGCGTTGAAGTGATCTACAACAATGAGCAGTTCTTC.

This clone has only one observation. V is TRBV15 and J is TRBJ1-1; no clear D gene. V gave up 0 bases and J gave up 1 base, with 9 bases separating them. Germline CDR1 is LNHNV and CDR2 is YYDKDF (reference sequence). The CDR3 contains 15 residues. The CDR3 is CATSRDRWGNTEAFF. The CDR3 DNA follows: TGTGCCACCAGCAGAGATAGATGGGGGAACACTGAAGCTTTCTTT.

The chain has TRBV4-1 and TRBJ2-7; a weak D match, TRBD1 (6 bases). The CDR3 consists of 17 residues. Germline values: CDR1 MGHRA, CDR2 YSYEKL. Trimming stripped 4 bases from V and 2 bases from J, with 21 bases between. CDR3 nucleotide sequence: TGCGCCAGCAGCCTCCCTAAGACAGGACAGAAGACCTACGAGCAGTACTTC. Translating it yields CASSLPKTGQKTYEQYF.

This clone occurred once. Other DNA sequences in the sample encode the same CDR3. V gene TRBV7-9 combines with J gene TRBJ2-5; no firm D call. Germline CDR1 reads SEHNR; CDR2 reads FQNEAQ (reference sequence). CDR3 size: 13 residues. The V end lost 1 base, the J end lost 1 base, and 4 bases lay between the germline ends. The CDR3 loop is CASSLVLQETQYF. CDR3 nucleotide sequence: TGTGCCAGCAGCTTAGTCCTCCAAGAGACCCAGTACTTC.